These T cell receptor beta chains were read from a single sample in a study of cytomegalovirus exposure and HLA in healthy donors. Clones were read by immunoSEQ multiplex PCR, and TCRdb kept only the in-frame ones, dropping some. The sample consists of roughly 66,000 clones, around 61% of them appearing once. The specimen was PBMCs. The source of these receptors is a woman in her forties or fifties in good health and CMV-seronegative. Each CDR3 is given without its conserved first and last residue.

v_gene	j_gene	CDR3aa
TRBV6-6	TRBJ1-1	ASSYDSSYTEAF
TRBV30	TRBJ1-4	AWSTTLGGLEKLF
TRBV7-8	TRBJ2-1	ASSLRLRLSYNEQF
TRBV7-2	TRBJ2-1	ASSLAGLAGVPQF
TRBV19	TRBJ2-7	ASSIGAGAEQY
TRBV28	TRBJ2-7	ASRSYREISYEQY
TRBV10-1	TRBJ2-7	ASSRALQYEQY
TRBV7-2	TRBJ1-1	ASSYRGRGTEAF
TRBV11-2	TRBJ2-7	ASSLGFGQGRYEQY
TRBV9	TRBJ2-2	ASSPLIALRGTGELF
TRBV28	TRBJ1-2	ASSPLRDRGTGYT
TRBV7-2	TRBJ2-7	ASSPPGTLSYEQY
TRBV6-5	TRBJ1-5	ASSPGGRADQPQH
TRBV7-2	TRBJ1-2	ASSRDRGFMGYT
TRBV30	TRBJ1-1	AWSAQGVGEAF
TRBV5-1	TRBJ2-3	ASSQGGGRTDTQY
TRBV28	TRBJ2-7	ASSIGQGVSYEQY
TRBV28	TRBJ2-7	ASMGGGGSYEQY
TRBV19	TRBJ2-5	ASRVGQNQETQY
TRBV9	TRBJ2-1	ASSPTGGLSSYNEQF
TRBV5-6	TRBJ2-2	ASRERGSTGELF
TRBV30	TRBJ1-4	AWSGTGGQLF
TRBV6-5	TRBJ2-7	ASSYQGYEQY
TRBV29-1	TRBJ2-7	SVGPSFYEQY
TRBV28	TRBJ2-7	ASSPPRDRGWYEQY
TRBV7-9	TRBJ1-2	ASSPTRDRGKGDYGYT
TRBV15	TRBJ1-4	ATSVRVPNEKLF